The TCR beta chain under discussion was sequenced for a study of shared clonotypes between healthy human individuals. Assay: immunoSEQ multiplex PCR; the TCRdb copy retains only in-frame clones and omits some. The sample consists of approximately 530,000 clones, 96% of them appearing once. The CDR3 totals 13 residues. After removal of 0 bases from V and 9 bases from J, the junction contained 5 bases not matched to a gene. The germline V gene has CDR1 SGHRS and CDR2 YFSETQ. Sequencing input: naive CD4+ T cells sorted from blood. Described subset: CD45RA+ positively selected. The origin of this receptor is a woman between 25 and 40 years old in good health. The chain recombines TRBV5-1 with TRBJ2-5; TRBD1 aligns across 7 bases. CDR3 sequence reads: CASSLDRGPAQYF. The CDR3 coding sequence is TGCGCCAGCAGCTTGGACAGGGGCCCAGCCCAGTACTTC. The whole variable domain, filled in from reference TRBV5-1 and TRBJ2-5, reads KAGVTQTPRYLIKTRGQQVTLSCSPISGHRSVSWYQQTPGQGLQFLFEYFSETQRNKGNFPGRFSGRQFSNSRSEMNVSTLELGDSALYLCASSLDRGPAQYFGPGTRLLVL.